The following is a TCR beta chain sequence with its context. Its antigen is unknown. These data originate in a study of OX40 agonist ivuxolimab in advanced cancers. Study context: Every 2 weeks, patients got intravenous ivuxolimab at one of six dose levels (0.01-10 mg/kg).

Deletions cut 6 bases from V and 1 base from J, with 12 bases between. The CDR3 covers 14 residues. Germline V CDR1 and CDR2: ENHRY, SYGVKD. Measured with immunoSEQ multiplex PCR; TCRdb has only the in-frame clones, and not every one. The repertoire consists of approximately 54,000 clones, with 91% occurring once and the leading ten covering approximately 7.9%. Regarding the study as a whole: In the 0.1 to 3.0 mg/kg range, CD4+ and CD8+ blood T cells had expanded clonally by week 6. Expanded clones were, on average, more numerous among CD8+ T cells than CD4+.

The chain employs TRBV10-3 and TRBJ1-1; a possible D gene is TRBD1 (6 bases). This sequence was found in an adult with an advanced solid tumor such as melanoma, head and neck, liver or kidney cancer. The material was CD4+ or CD8+ T cells sorted from blood, obtained in a trial of the OX40 agonist ivuxolimab. The CDR3 is CAIRNEQGNTEAFF. The CDR3 region has the DNA TGTGCCATCAGAAATGAACAGGGGAACACTGAAGCTTTCTTT.